Listed below are T cell receptor beta chains from one sample, sequenced in a study of tumor-infiltrating lymphocytes in primary liver carcinoma. In TCRdb, the multiplex PCR reads were re-called with MiXCR into one record per CDR3 protein. The sample has a few hundred thousand distinct CDR3 sequences; approximately 58% are singletons. Input material: peripheral blood. Source of these receptors: a woman aged 30 to 39 with primary liver carcinoma and hepatitis B virus infection. Each CDR3 is given with its conserved first and last residue. Fields, in order: V gene, J gene, clone size, CDR3 protein. The size entry is marked missing in some rows and otherwise reads once, few, many or a size class.

v_call: TRBV12-3/TRBV12-4; j_call: TRBJ2-5; clone_size: many; cdr3_aa: CASSASSETQYF
v_call: TRBV12-3/TRBV12-4; j_call: TRBJ2-7; clone_size: few; cdr3_aa: CASSFLTYEQYF
v_call: TRBV12-3/TRBV12-4; j_call: TRBJ1-5; clone_size: many; cdr3_aa: CASRQREGPQHF
v_call: TRBV14; j_call: TRBJ2-5; clone_size: many; cdr3_aa: CASSLDYQETQYF
v_call: TRBV5-6; j_call: TRBJ2-2; clone_size: .; cdr3_aa: CASSGHFRDTNTGELFF
v_call: TRBV12-3/TRBV12-4; j_call: TRBJ2-2; clone_size: once; cdr3_aa: CASGVGPVSTRELFF
v_call: TRBV11-2; j_call: TRBJ2-1; clone_size: many; cdr3_aa: CASSTLAIKVNEQFF
v_call: TRBV28; j_call: TRBJ2-4; clone_size: .; cdr3_aa: CASSLTGGLAKNIQYF
v_call: TRBV29-1; j_call: TRBJ2-1; clone_size: few; cdr3_aa: CSARTGRNEQFF
v_call: TRBV29-1; j_call: TRBJ2-7; clone_size: many; cdr3_aa: CSAETSPLGEQYF
v_call: TRBV6-1; j_call: TRBJ2-2; clone_size: .; cdr3_aa: CASIPDSPNTGELFF
v_call: TRBV11-2; j_call: TRBJ2-3; clone_size: .; cdr3_aa: CVSSIGRRTDTQYF
v_call: TRBV5-4; j_call: TRBJ2-3; clone_size: .; cdr3_aa: CAGSLLARGPTDTQYF
v_call: TRBV6-2/TRBV6-3; j_call: TRBJ2-1; clone_size: .; cdr3_aa: CASKEYPYNEQFF
v_call: TRBV6-6; j_call: TRBJ2-7; clone_size: .; cdr3_aa: CASSPGLNRGQNYEQYF
v_call: TRBV6-1; j_call: TRBJ1-3; clone_size: .; cdr3_aa: CASSGQDSIGTIYF
v_call: TRBV11-3; j_call: TRBJ1-4; clone_size: .; cdr3_aa: CASILPRGGSEKLFF
v_call: TRBV13; j_call: TRBJ2-1; clone_size: few; cdr3_aa: CASSLGLPASVSYNEQFF
v_call: TRBV11-2; j_call: TRBJ2-7; clone_size: many; cdr3_aa: CASSSYRGAGEQYF
v_call: TRBV12-3/TRBV12-4; j_call: TRBJ2-6; clone_size: .; cdr3_aa: CASTDHSGANVLAF
v_call: TRBV11-1; j_call: TRBJ1-2; clone_size: many; cdr3_aa: CASSLSDSYTYGYTF
v_call: TRBV12-3/TRBV12-4; j_call: TRBJ2-7; clone_size: few; cdr3_aa: CASRPGQGVYEQYF
v_call: TRBV5-4; j_call: TRBJ2-5; clone_size: few; cdr3_aa: CASSLASGIGGETQYF
v_call: TRBV30; j_call: TRBJ1-1; clone_size: .; cdr3_aa: CACDGSGRADTEAFF
v_call: TRBV6-5; j_call: TRBJ2-3; clone_size: .; cdr3_aa: CASSSGVLGSGRLGDTQYF
v_call: TRBV6-2/TRBV6-3; j_call: TRBJ2-7; clone_size: few; cdr3_aa: CASTDRLSSYEQYF
v_call: TRBV4-1; j_call: TRBJ2-7; clone_size: .; cdr3_aa: CACSKGQGYDELYF
v_call: TRBV11-2; j_call: TRBJ2-2; clone_size: many; cdr3_aa: CASSPGVSGELFF
v_call: TRBV6-1; j_call: TRBJ2-1; clone_size: many; cdr3_aa: CASSEGLALYSYNEQFF
v_call: TRBV5-1; j_call: TRBJ1-2; clone_size: .; cdr3_aa: CASSLGARDGPRVGYTF
v_call: TRBV6-2/TRBV6-3; j_call: TRBJ1-1; clone_size: .; cdr3_aa: CASSLQVMNTEAFF
v_call: TRBV5-6; j_call: TRBJ2-1; clone_size: .; cdr3_aa: CASSLEREGYSYNEQLF
v_call: TRBV11-2; j_call: TRBJ2-1; clone_size: once; cdr3_aa: CASSSLEGLTGTYNEQFF
v_call: TRBV12-3/TRBV12-4; j_call: TRBJ1-2; clone_size: many; cdr3_aa: CASSYLDSYGYTF
v_call: TRBV9; j_call: TRBJ2-7; clone_size: .; cdr3_aa: CASSETGQNYEQYF
v_call: TRBV30; j_call: TRBJ1-5; clone_size: few; cdr3_aa: CAWSRTGAQPQHF
v_call: TRBV12-5; j_call: TRBJ2-1; clone_size: .; cdr3_aa: CASGPTLSGPYNEQLF
v_call: TRBV11-2; j_call: TRBJ2-2; clone_size: once; cdr3_aa: CASSLEGSWIGGELLF
v_call: TRBV11-2; j_call: TRBJ2-7; clone_size: .; cdr3_aa: CASSRSLQGVILF
v_call: TRBV29-1; j_call: TRBJ2-7; clone_size: .; cdr3_aa: CSVGLGLVGVGEQYF
v_call: TRBV4-2; j_call: TRBJ2-7; clone_size: many; cdr3_aa: CASSQERRGSSYEQYF
v_call: TRBV30; j_call: TRBJ2-7; clone_size: few; cdr3_aa: CAWSVGPSSEQYF
v_call: TRBV5-1; j_call: TRBJ2-3; clone_size: once; cdr3_aa: CPSSLGTVGLDTQYF
v_call: TRBV11-2; j_call: TRBJ2-2; clone_size: .; cdr3_aa: CASSSFLVWAELFF
v_call: TRBV11-2; j_call: TRBJ2-7; clone_size: .; cdr3_aa: CASSFVGFSYEQYF
v_call: TRBV11-2; j_call: TRBJ2-1; clone_size: .; cdr3_aa: CASIYIEQGENEQFF
v_call: TRBV4-1; j_call: TRBJ1-6; clone_size: .; cdr3_aa: CASGQDARGPNEPLHF
v_call: TRBV6-5; j_call: TRBJ2-5; clone_size: .; cdr3_aa: CASTSGPETQYF
v_call: TRBV28; j_call: TRBJ2-2; clone_size: few; cdr3_aa: CASTAKIAGELFF
v_call: TRBV12-3/TRBV12-4; j_call: TRBJ1-2; clone_size: few; cdr3_aa: CASRSRAPIIPANYGYTF
v_call: TRBV6-2/TRBV6-3; j_call: TRBJ2-7; clone_size: once; cdr3_aa: CASSYGTRSSYEQYF
v_call: TRBV14; j_call: TRBJ2-7; clone_size: .; cdr3_aa: CASNQAGLAKYEQYF
v_call: TRBV20-1; j_call: TRBJ2-3; clone_size: once; cdr3_aa: CSATYGLARSAQYF
v_call: TRBV6-5; j_call: TRBJ2-7; clone_size: many; cdr3_aa: CASSRTEGRSYEQYF